The 2 T cell receptor beta chains presented below share a single source sample, sequenced in a study of shared clonotypes between healthy human individuals. TCRdb's table, derived via immunoSEQ multiplex PCR, lists solely in-frame clones and lacks some. This table holds 650,000 to 800,000 clones, approximately 77% found once. Sample: memory CD4+ T cells sorted from blood. Sample subset: CD45RA-negative fraction. These receptors originate from a woman under 40 in good health.

CDR3 DNA: TGTGCCAGCAGTGCGGACAGGCTTGAAGCTTTCTTT. Its translation is CASSADRLEAFF. The gene calls are TRBV28 and TRBJ1-1, with 7 bases that match TRBD1. Unmatched junction bases numbered 4, after V lost 5 bases and J lost 7 bases. Germline V gives CDR1 MDHEN, CDR2 SYDVKM. The CDR3 is made up of 12 amino acids.

CDR3 sequence reads: CASSEEGSGGSYNEQFF. CDR3 in DNA: TGTGCCAGCAGTGAAGAAGGTAGCGGGGGCTCCTACAATGAGCAGTTCTTC. The chain employs TRBV2 and TRBJ2-1; TRBD2 aligns across 9 bases. V trimming: 1 base; J trimming: 0 bases; junction bases outside the gene matches: 4. The CDR3 is 17 residues long. Germline V CDR1 and CDR2: SNHLY, FYNNEI. Based on the CDR3 plus reference TRBV2 and TRBJ2-1, the full variable domain is EPEVTQTPSHQVTQMGQEVILRCVPISNHLYFYWYRQILGQKVEFLVSFYNNEISEKSEIFDDQFSVERPDGSNFTLKIRSTKLEDSAMYFCASSEEGSGGSYNEQFFGPGTRLTVL.